This TCR beta chain stems from a study of blood T cell repertoires in COVID-19. Data came from immunoSEQ multiplex PCR; TCRdb stores just in-frame clones and leaves some out. The table has roughly 140,000 clones, 84% seen once. Looked up from germline, CDR1 is SGDLS and CDR2 is YYNGEE. The V gene lost 2 bases and the J gene lost 7 bases, with 13 bases spanning the gap. This CDR3 has 15 residues. This clone has at least ten counts. Specimen: PBMCs or T cells enriched from blood (not recorded which). The sequence was collected from a woman between 45 and 60 years old who had been exposed to COVID-19. The V call is TRBV9, the J call TRBJ1-6; tentatively, D is TRBD1 (5 bases). The CDR3, as DNA: TGTGCCAGCAGCGTTGACAGCGGGAGAAATTCACCCCTCCACTTT. Amino acid sequence: CASSVDSGRNSPLHF.